This TCR beta chain was identified during a study of blood T cell repertoires in COVID-19. The CDR3 spans 18 residues. Germline V CDR1 and CDR2: SGHTS, YDEGEE. After removal of 0 bases from V and 5 bases from J, the junction contained 12 bases not matched to a gene. The method was immunoSEQ multiplex PCR; TCRdb's version includes in-frame clones alone and lacks a portion of them. The sample records some 170,000 clones, more than 65% being singletons. This chain uses TRBV5-8 with TRBJ1-4, with 8 bases aligning to TRBD1. The receptor's source is a man aged 50 or older who had recovered from COVID-19. Sequencing was performed on PBMCs or T cells enriched from blood (not recorded which). The CDR3 DNA reads as TGTGCCAGCAGCTTGGGAATTACACCGGGACAGGTGAATGAAAAACTGTTTTTT. This translates into CASSLGITPGQVNEKLFF.